Shown below are 5 T cell receptor beta chains from a single sample sequenced in a study of response to subunit inactivated influenza vaccine. Each CDR3 protein is one row after TCRdb ran MiXCR on the RT-PCR reads. The sample lists about 780,000 distinct CDR3 sequences; roughly 20% were seen once. Sequencing used PBMCs from blood, obtained more than 4 days after vaccination. Receptors were obtained from a man aged 45-60 years who received an inactivated influenza vaccine.

This chain links TRBV5-6 with TRBJ1-2; possible D gene TRBD1, 5 bases. V shed 2 bases and J shed 4 bases, with 15 bases lying between them. Germline CDR1 is SGHDT and CDR2 is YYEEEE. The CDR3 contains 15 residues. The CDR3 loop reads CASSFGAAGGYGYTF. Written as DNA, the CDR3 is TGTGCCAGCAGCTTTGGGGCCGCGGGCGGCTATGGCTACACCTTC.

The V call is TRBV11-1, the J call TRBJ2-3, with 7 bases that match TRBD1. Germline loops: CDR1 SGHAT, CDR2 FQDESV (reference sequence). The CDR3 covers 15 residues. J was trimmed by 4 bases and V by 0 bases; bases with no gene match: 4. The CDR3 bases are TGTGCCAGCAGCTTAGCTCTTCAGGGGGCAGATACGCAGTATTTT. It encodes CASSLALQGADTQYF. Full variable domain (outside the CDR3, taken from reference TRBV11-1 and TRBJ2-3): EAEVAQSPRYKITEKSQAVAFWCDPISGHATLYWYRQILGQGPELLVQFQDESVVDDSQLPKDRFSAERLKGVDSTLKIQPAELGDSAMYLCASSLALQGADTQYFGPGTRLTVL.

This sequence joins TRBV7-2 and TRBJ2-2; D remains unclear. The CDR3 sequence is 16 residues long. The ends were cut back, 5 bases at V and 1 base at J, with 14 bases in the middle. Germline-derived CDR1 and CDR2 are SGHTA and FQGNSA. In DNA form, the CDR3 reads TGTGCCAGCAGCCCCCCCGGGCTACGGAACACCGGGGAGCTGTTTTTT. Encoded protein: CASSPPGLRNTGELFF.

J is TRBJ2-7 and V is TRBV24-1; no definite D call. Germline CDR1 KGHDR, CDR2 SFDVKD. The V gene lost 7 bases and the J gene lost 4 bases, with 13 bases spanning the gap. The CDR3 length is 13 residues. CDR3 residues: CATSPGGPYEQYF. CDR3 nucleotides: TGTGCCACCAGCCCAGGTGGCCCGTACGAGCAGTACTTC.

V and J are TRBV27 and TRBJ2-1; D uncertain. CDR3 length equals 14 residues. The V gene's germline CDR1 is MNHEY and CDR2 SMNVEV (reference sequence). Trimming took off 7 bases at V and 5 bases at J, with 15 bases between the two ends. The DNA for the CDR3 is TGTGCCAGCACTCCACTCACGAGCAACAATGAGCAGTTCTTC. It translates to CASTPLTSNNEQFF.